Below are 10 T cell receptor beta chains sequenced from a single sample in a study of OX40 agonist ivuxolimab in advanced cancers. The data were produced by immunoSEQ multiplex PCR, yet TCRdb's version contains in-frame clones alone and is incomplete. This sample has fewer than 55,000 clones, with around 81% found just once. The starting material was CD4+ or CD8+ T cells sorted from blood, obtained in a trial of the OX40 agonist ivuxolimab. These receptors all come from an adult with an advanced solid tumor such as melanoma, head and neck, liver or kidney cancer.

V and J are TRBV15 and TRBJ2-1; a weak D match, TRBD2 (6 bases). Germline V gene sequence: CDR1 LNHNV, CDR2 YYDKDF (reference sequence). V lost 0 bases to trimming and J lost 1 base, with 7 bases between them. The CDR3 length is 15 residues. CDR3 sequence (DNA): TGTGCCACCAGCAGAGATCGGGGGTCCTACAATGAGCAGTTCTTC. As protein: CATSRDRGSYNEQFF.

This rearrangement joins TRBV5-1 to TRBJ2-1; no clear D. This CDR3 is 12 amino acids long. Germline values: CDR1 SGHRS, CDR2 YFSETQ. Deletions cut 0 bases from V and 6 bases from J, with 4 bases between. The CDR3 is CASSLVFNEQFF. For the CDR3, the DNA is TGCGCCAGCAGCTTGGTTTTCAATGAGCAGTTCTTC. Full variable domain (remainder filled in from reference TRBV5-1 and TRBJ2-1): KAGVTQTPRYLIKTRGQQVTLSCSPISGHRSVSWYQQTPGQGLQFLFEYFSETQRNKGNFPGRFSGRQFSNSRSEMNVSTLELGDSALYLCASSLVFNEQFFGPGTRLTVL.

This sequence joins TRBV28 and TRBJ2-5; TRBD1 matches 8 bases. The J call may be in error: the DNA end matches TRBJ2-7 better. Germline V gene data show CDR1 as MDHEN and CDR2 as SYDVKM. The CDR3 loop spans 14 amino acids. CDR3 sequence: CASSSGQGFYEQYF. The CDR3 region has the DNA TGTGCCAGCAGTTCCGGACAGGGATTCTACGAGCAGTACTTC.

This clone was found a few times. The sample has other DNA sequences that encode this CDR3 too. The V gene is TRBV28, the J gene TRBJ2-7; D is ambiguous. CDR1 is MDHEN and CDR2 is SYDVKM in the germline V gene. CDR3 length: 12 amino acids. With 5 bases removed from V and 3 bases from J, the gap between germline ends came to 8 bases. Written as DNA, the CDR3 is TGTGCCAGCAGTCTCGACGACTACGAGCAGTACTTC. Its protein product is CASSLDDYEQYF.

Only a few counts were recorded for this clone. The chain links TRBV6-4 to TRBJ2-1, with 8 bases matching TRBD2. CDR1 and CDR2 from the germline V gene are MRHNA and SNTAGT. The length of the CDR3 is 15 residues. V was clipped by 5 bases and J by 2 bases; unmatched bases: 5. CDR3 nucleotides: TGTGCCAGCAGTTTCCGGGGGGGCCCCTACAATGAGCAGTTCTTC. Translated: CASSFRGGPYNEQFF.

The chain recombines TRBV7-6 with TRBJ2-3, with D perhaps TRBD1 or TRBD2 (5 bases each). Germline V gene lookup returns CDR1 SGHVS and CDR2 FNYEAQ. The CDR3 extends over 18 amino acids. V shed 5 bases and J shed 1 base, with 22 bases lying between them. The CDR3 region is CASSEGPRASDGTDTQYF. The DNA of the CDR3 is TGTGCCAGCAGCGAGGGACCTCGGGCCTCAGATGGCACAGATACGCAGTATTTT.

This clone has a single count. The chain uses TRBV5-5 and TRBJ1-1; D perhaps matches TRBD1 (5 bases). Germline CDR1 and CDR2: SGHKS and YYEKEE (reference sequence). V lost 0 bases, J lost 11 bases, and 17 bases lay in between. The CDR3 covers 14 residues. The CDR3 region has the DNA TGTGCCAGCAGCTTGGCCGGGGCTGCCAGTGGGGCTTTCTTT. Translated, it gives CASSLAGAASGAFF. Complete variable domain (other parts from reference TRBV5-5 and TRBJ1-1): DAGVTQSPTHLIKTRGQQVTLRCSPISGHKSVSWYQQVLGQGPQFIFQYYEKEERGRGNFPDRFSARQFPNYSSELNVNALLLGDSALYLCASSLAGAASGAFFGQGTRLTVV.

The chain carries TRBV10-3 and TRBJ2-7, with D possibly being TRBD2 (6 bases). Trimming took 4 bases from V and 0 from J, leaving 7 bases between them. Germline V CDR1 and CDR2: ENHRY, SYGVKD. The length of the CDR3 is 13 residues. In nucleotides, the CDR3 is TGTGCCATCAGTGCGGGGGTCTCCTACGAGCAGTACTTC. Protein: CAISAGVSYEQYF.

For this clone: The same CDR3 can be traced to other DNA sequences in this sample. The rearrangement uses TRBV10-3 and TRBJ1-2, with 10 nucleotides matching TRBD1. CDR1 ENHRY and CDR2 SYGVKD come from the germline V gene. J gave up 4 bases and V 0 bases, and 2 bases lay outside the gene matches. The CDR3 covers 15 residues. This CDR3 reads CAISESGTGVYGYTF. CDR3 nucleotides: TGTGCCATCAGTGAGTCGGGGACAGGGGTCTATGGCTACACCTTC.

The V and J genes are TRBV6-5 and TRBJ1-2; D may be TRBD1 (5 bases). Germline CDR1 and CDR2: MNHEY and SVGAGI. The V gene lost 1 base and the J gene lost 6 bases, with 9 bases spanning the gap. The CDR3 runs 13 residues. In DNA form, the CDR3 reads TGTGCCAGCAGTTACTTCATAGGGGATGGCTACACCTTC. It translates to CASSYFIGDGYTF.